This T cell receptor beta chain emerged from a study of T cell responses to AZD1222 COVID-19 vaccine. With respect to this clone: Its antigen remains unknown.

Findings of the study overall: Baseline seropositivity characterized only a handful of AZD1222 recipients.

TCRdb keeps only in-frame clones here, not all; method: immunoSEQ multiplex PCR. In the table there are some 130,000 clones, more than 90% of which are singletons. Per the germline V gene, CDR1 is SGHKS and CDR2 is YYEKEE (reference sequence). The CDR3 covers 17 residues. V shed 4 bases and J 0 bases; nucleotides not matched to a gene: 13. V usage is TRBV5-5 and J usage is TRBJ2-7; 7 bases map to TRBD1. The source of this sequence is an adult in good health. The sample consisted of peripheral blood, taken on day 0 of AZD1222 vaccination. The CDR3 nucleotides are TGTGCCAGCAGCCTTGGGACAGTGGGCCCCTTCTCCTACGAGCAGTACTTC. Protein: CASSLGTVGPFSYEQYF.